This T cell receptor beta chain was retrieved from a study of regulatory T cells in long-lasting Graves disease. Researchers made TCR beta libraries by using iRepertoire HTBI primers and running Arm-PCR on CDR3 regions. TCRdb called the multiplex PCR reads again in MiXCR, with one record for every CDR3 protein. Of 370,000 or so distinct CDR3 sequences listed, 15% to 20% are singletons. Indicated time point: newly diagnosed GD, antithyroid drugs for less than 3 months. RNA isolated from PBMCs was used to make the TCR library. This clonotype occurred many times. These data are also associated with another study on T cells in Graves' hyperthyroidism and ophthalmopathy. Per that study: With the HTBI primer set, the TCR CDR3 went through a first round of RT-PCR.

This clonotype was sampled from a young woman with Graves disease. The sample consisted of peripheral blood mononuclear cells (PBMCs), taken at new diagnosis, from a patient treated with antithyroid drugs.

The CDR3 protein is CASSNRDRGNLGTDTQYF. The CDR3 DNA follows: TGTGCCAGCAGTAACCGGGACAGGGGGAATTTGGGCACAGATACGCAGTATTTT. This rearrangement joins TRBV6-1 to TRBJ2-3; 11 bases are a match to TRBD1. Germline V lookup: CDR1 MNHNS, CDR2 SASEGT. V gave up 5 bases and J gave up 1 base; unmatched junction bases: 11. CDR3 size: 18 residues.